The text below deals with one T cell receptor (beta chain). The antigen is unknown. In germline, CDR1 is SGHRS, CDR2 YFSETQ. J gave up 3 bases and V 2 bases, and 5 bases lay outside the gene matches. This CDR3 region has 15 residues. These data come from a study of response to subunit inactivated influenza vaccine. Broader study findings: A suggestion made by the authors is that each seasonal influenza vaccination recruits few new T cells.

TCRdb called the RT-PCR reads again in MiXCR, with one record for every CDR3 protein. This sample carries 500,000 to 600,000 distinct CDR3 sequences, under 15% of them seen once, and the ten largest clones take less than 15%. The genes are TRBV5-1 and TRBJ2-1, with TRBD1 matching over 7 bases. The TCR originated in a man aged 45 to 65 who received an inactivated influenza vaccine. Sequencing used PBMCs from blood, obtained around seven weeks after vaccination. The CDR3 DNA follows: TGCGCCAGCAGCTTTTCGACAGGGAGCTACAATGAGCAGTTCTTC. Translated, it gives CASSFSTGSYNEQFF.